One T cell receptor beta chain is described in this entry. Its target is not known. These data are taken from a study of T-cell reconstitution after alpha-beta-depleted transplantation in children. Study-level results: Counts and diversity of T cells one year after transplant came mostly from newly produced T cells. It was reported that alpha-beta T cells came from several hundred expanded graft clones (about two months after transplant).

Trimming removed 5 bases from V and 5 bases from J; junction bases left unmatched: 7. The CDR3 covers 14 residues. From germline, CDR1 is SGHVS and CDR2 FQNEAQ. Library preparation (for TCRbeta) was performed with unique molecular identifiers. TCRdb passed the PCR reads through MiXCR, listing each CDR3 protein once. The repertoire consists of approximately 85,000 distinct CDR3 sequences, with around 15% occurring once and the leading ten covering 15% to 20%. Sequenced material: PBMCs, mostly from graft donor cells, taken 180 days after TCRalphabeta/CD19-depleted stem cell transplant. The sequence derives from a male patient between 2 and 15 years old who had a stem cell transplant for acute lymphoblastic leukemia, so the T cells may come from the graft donor. The chain carries TRBV7-8 and TRBJ2-7, with TRBD2 matching over 9 bases. The CDR3 DNA sequence: TGTGCCAGCAGCAAGGGACTAGCCCTTCACGAGCAGTACTTC. Residues: CASSKGLALHEQYF.